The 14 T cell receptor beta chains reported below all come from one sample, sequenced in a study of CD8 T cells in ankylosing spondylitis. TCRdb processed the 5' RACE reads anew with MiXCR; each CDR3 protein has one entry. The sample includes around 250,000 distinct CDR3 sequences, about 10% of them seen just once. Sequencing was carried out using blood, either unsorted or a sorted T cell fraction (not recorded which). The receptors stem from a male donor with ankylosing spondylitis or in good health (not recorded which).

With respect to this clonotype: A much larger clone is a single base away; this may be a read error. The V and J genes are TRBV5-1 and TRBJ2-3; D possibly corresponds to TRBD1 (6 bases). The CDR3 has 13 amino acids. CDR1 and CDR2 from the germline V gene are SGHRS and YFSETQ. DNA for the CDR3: TGCACCAGCAACGGACAGAGTGGGGATACGCAGTATTTT. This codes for CTSNGQSGDTQYF.

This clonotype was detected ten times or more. This CDR3 is CASSPKNDSEISNQPQHF. CDR3 nucleotide sequence: TGTGCCAGCAGTCCAAAGAACGACAGTGAGATTAGCAATCAGCCCCAGCATTTT. The V call is TRBV21-1, the J call TRBJ1-5; the DNA was not compared with TRBD1, the D call given in the table. TRBV21-1 is flagged as a pseudogene. This CDR3 region has 18 residues.

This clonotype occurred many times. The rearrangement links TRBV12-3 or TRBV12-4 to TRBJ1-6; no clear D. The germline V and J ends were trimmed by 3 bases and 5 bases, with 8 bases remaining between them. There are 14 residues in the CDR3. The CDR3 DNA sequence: TGTGCCAGCAGTTTTAACAGTAATAATTCACCCCTCCACTTT. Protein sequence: CASSFNSNNSPLHF.

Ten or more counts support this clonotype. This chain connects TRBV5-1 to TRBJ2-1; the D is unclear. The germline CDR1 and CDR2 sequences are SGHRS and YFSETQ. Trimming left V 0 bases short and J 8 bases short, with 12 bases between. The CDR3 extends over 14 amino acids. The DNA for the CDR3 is TGCGCCAGCAGCTTGGGGGCTCCGGCGGATGAGCAGTTCTTC. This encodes CASSLGAPADEQFF.

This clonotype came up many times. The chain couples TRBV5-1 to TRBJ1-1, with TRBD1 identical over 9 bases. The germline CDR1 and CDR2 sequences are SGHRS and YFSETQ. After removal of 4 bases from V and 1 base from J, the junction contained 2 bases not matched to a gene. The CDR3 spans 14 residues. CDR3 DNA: TGCGCCAGCAGCCCGACAGGGGGGAACACTGAAGCTTTCTTT. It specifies CASSPTGGNTEAFF. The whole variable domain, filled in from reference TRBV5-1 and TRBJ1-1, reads KAGVTQTPRYLIKTRGQQVTLSCSPISGHRSVSWYQQTPGQGLQFLFEYFSETQRNKGNFPGRFSGRQFSNSRSEMNVSTLELGDSALYLCASSPTGGNTEAFFGQGTRLTVV.

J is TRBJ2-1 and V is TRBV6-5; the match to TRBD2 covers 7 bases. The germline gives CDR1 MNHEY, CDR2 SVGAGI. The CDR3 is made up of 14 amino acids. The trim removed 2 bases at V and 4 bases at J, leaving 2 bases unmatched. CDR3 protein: CASSYKGGYNEQFF. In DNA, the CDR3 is TGTGCCAGCAGTTACAAGGGAGGGTACAATGAGCAGTTCTTC.

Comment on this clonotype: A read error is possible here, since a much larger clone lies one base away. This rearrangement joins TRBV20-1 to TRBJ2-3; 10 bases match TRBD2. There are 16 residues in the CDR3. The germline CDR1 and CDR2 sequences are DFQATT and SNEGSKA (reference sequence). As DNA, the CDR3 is TGCTGTGCTAGTTGGGCGACTAGCGGGTTCACAGATACGCAGTATTTT. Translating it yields CCASWATSGFTDTQYF.

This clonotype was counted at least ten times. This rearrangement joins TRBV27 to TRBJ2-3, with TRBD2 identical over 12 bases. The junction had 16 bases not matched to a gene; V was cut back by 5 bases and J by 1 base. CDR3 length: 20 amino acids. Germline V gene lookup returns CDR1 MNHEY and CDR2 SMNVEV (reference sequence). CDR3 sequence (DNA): TGTGCCAGCAGTACAGCCCCGGGACTAGCGGGCCCTCGGGGCACAGATACGCAGTATTTT. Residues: CASSTAPGLAGPRGTDTQYF.

The CDR3 spells CASSYSGGILSYEQYF. The CDR3 bases are TGTGCCAGCAGTTACTCGGGGGGCATTCTCTCCTACGAGCAGTACTTC. The chain links TRBV6-6 to TRBJ2-7; the D call may be TRBD1 or TRBD2 (6 bases each). Germline V gene data show CDR1 as MNHNY and CDR2 as SVGAGI (reference sequence). The germline V and J ends were trimmed by 0 bases and 0 bases, with 12 bases remaining between them. CDR3 length equals 16 residues.

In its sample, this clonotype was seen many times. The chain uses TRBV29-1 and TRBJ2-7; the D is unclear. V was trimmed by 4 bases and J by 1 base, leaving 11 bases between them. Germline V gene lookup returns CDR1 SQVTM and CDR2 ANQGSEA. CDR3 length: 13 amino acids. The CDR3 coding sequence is TGCAGCGTTGGTCGAATGGGGTCCTACGAGCAGTACTTC. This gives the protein CSVGRMGSYEQYF.

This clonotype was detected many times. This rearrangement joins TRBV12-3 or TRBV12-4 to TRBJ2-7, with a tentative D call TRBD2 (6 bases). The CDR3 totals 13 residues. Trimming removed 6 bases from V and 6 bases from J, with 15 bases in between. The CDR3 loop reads CASSPTSSGEQYF. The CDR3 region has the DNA TGTGCCAGCAGCCCGACTAGTTCGGGCGAGCAGTACTTC.

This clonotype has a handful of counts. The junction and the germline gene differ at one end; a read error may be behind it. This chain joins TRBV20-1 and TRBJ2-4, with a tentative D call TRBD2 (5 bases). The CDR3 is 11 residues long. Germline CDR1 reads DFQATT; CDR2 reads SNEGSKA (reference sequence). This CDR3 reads CSAEEQNLQYF. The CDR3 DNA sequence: TGCAGTGCGGAGGAACAAAACCTTCAGTACTTC.

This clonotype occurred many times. The DNA of the CDR3 is TGCGCCAGCAGTCCAGACACGTATGAGCAGTTCTTC. This codes for CASSPDTYEQFF. The J gene is TRBJ2-1, the V gene TRBV5-1; no firm D call. The CDR3 runs to 12 residues. The germline V gene has CDR1 SGHRS and CDR2 YFSETQ. V lost 5 bases to trimming and J lost 8 bases, with 11 bases between them.

The CDR3: CASSHPTAYNEQFF. The CDR3 DNA follows: TGTGCCAGCAGCCACCCGACAGCCTACAATGAGCAGTTCTTC. This chain joins TRBV3-1 and TRBJ2-1; D is perhaps TRBD1 (5 bases). Germline loops: CDR1 LGHDT, CDR2 YNNKEL (reference sequence). Trimming cost V 3 bases and J 2 bases, with 8 bases left between them. This CDR3 spans 14 amino acids.